Below are 32 T cell receptor beta chains sequenced from a single sample in a study of CD8+ T cells in alopecia areata. RNA, once extracted, was reverse transcribed into cDNA for use as the sequencing template. Clones were read by immunoSEQ multiplex PCR, and TCRdb kept only the in-frame ones, dropping some. The repertoire consists of about 12,000 clones, with 56% occurring once and the leading ten covering 13%. Alopecia areata patients provided lesional scalp punch biopsies and peripheral blood, both collected for the study. The source material was skin. These receptor sequences come from a human donor with alopecia areata.

There are a few counts of this clone. The rearrangement uses TRBV10-3 and TRBJ1-5; D ambiguous. Deletions cut 4 bases from V and 3 bases from J, with 4 bases between. Germline CDR1 ENHRY, CDR2 SYGVKD. The CDR3 sequence is 12 residues long. Here the CDR3 reads CAISGANQPQHF. The DNA for the CDR3 is TGTGCCATCAGTGGGGCCAATCAGCCCCAGCATTTT.

The V gene is TRBV6-4, the J gene TRBJ1-2; D not resolved. The ends were cut back, 3 bases at V and 8 bases at J, with 19 bases in the middle. The CDR3 sequence is 15 residues long. Germline V gene data show CDR1 as MRHNA and CDR2 as SNTAGT. CDR3 bases: TGTGCCAGCAGTGATAGTCGGAGTCCCGCGGCGGGCTACACCTTC. This translates into CASSDSRSPAAGYTF.

The V and J genes are TRBV28 and TRBJ2-2; no firm D call. Per germline, CDR1 MDHEN and CDR2 SYDVKM. The CDR3 extends over 14 amino acids. V gave up 10 bases and J gave up 4 bases, with 16 bases separating them. Written as DNA, the CDR3 is TGTGCCACCAAACGTGACTTATTCACCGGGGAGCTGTTTTTT. This gives the protein CATKRDLFTGELFF.

This clone was seen a handful of times. The rearrangement uses TRBV21-1 and TRBJ2-7. TRBV21-1 is termed a pseudogene. The CDR3 has 12 residues. This CDR3 reads CASSKAGIEQYF. The CDR3 nucleotides read TGTGCCAGCAGCAAAGCAGGGATCGAGCAGTACTTC.

This chain uses TRBV18 with TRBJ2-1; 9 bases line up with TRBD2. Germline V CDR1 and CDR2: KGHSH, LQKENI. Trimming cost V 4 bases and J 9 bases; bases outside gene matches: 10. The CDR3 totals 15 residues. CDR3 sequence (DNA): TGTGCCAGCTCACGTAGCGGGAGTTCTGACTCTGAGCAGTTCTTC. It yields the protein CASSRSGSSDSEQFF.

This chain connects TRBV27 to TRBJ1-6; unclear D gene. V lost 5 bases to trimming and J lost 7 bases, with 21 bases between them. Germline loops: CDR1 MNHEY, CDR2 SMNVEV (reference sequence). This CDR3 is built from 17 residues. The chain's CDR3 is CASSPIPPDWVNSPLHF. DNA for the CDR3: TGTGCCAGCAGTCCAATCCCGCCAGATTGGGTGAATTCACCCCTCCACTTT.

The J gene is TRBJ2-5, the V gene TRBV5-1, with D tentatively TRBD2 (5 bases). The CDR3 loop spans 15 amino acids. Germline V CDR1 and CDR2: SGHRS, YFSETQ. Trimming shortened V by 0 bases and J by 1 base, and 10 bases separated the two germline ends. The CDR3 DNA sequence: TGCGCCAGCAGCTTGGGGACGGGATCCCAAGAGACCCAGTACTTC. Translation gives CASSLGTGSQETQYF.

The V and J genes are TRBV7-9 and TRBJ2-2; tentative D call: TRBD2 (5 bases). Germline CDR1 reads SEHNR; CDR2 reads FQNEAQ (reference sequence). The CDR3 length is 17 residues. V was trimmed by 1 base and J by 4 bases, leaving 16 bases between them. The CDR3 spells CASSLEAATPGTGELFF. CDR3 sequence (DNA): TGTGCCAGCAGCTTAGAAGCGGCCACACCGGGCACCGGGGAGCTGTTTTTT.

This clone was seen only a few times. The J gene is TRBJ2-3, the V gene TRBV9; D perhaps matches TRBD2 (5 bases). The CDR3 sequence is 15 residues long. Trimming cost V 4 bases and J 4 bases, with 16 bases left between them. Germline CDR1 reads SGDLS; CDR2 reads YYNGEE. The CDR3: CASSPGGWSSDTQYF. The CDR3 coding sequence is TGTGCCAGCAGCCCGGGCGGGTGGAGCTCAGATACGCAGTATTTT. Full variable domain (remainder filled in from reference TRBV9 and TRBJ2-3): DSGVTQTPKHLITATGQRVTLRCSPRSGDLSVYWYQQSLDQGLQFLIQYYNGEERAKGNILERFSAQQFPDLHSELNLSSLELGDSALYFCASSPGGWSSDTQYFGPGTRLTVL.

V is TRBV9 and J is TRBJ1-5; D unclear. Germline-derived CDR1 and CDR2 are SGDLS and YYNGEE. The CDR3 runs to 14 residues. The V gene lost 3 bases and the J gene lost 2 bases, with 9 bases spanning the gap. As DNA, the CDR3 is TGTGCCAGCAGCGAGGGATTTGGCAATCAGCCCCAGCATTTT. Translated, it gives CASSEGFGNQPQHF.

The V and J genes are TRBV27 and TRBJ2-2, with 9 bases identical to TRBD1. CDR1 and CDR2 from the germline V gene are MNHEY and SMNVEV (reference sequence). After removal of 5 bases from V and 6 bases from J, the junction contained 19 bases not matched to a gene. The length of the CDR3 is 19 residues. The CDR3, as DNA: TGTGCCAGCAGTCGGACAGGGGCCAACTGGGGTAGTCAGGCCGGGGAGCTGTTTTTT. This codes for CASSRTGANWGSQAGELFF.

The chain employs TRBV5-4 and TRBJ2-7; 10 bases are shared with TRBD2. Trimming took 2 bases from V and 0 from J; bases not matched to a gene: 5. Germline values: CDR1 SGHNT, CDR2 YYREEE (reference sequence). The CDR3 is 16 amino acids. The CDR3 reads CASSLSSGSLSYEQYF. In DNA form, the CDR3 reads TGTGCCAGCAGCTTATCTAGCGGGAGCCTCTCCTACGAGCAGTACTTC.

The chain is built from TRBV4-2 and TRBJ1-5; perhaps TRBD1 as D (6 bases). The germline CDR1 and CDR2 sequences are LGHNA and YNFKEQ. V was trimmed by 1 base and J by 4 bases, leaving 11 bases between them. CDR3 length: 15 residues. CDR3 in DNA: TGTGCCAGCAGCCAAGGTCTCACAGGGAATCAGCCCCAGCATTTT. It yields the protein CASSQGLTGNQPQHF.

The chain carries TRBV6-5 and TRBJ2-2; maybe TRBD2 (6 bases). Germline loops: CDR1 MNHEY, CDR2 SVGAGI. V was shortened by 5 bases and J by 4 bases, with 14 bases between the two germline ends. The CDR3 loop spans 15 amino acids. In DNA, the CDR3 is TGTGCCAGCAGTGGAAGTAGCGGACTCACCGGGGAGCTGTTTTTT. Translation gives CASSGSSGLTGELFF.

The chain has TRBV5-6 and TRBJ2-3; 8 bases are shared with TRBD1. Per the germline V gene, CDR1 is SGHDT and CDR2 is YYEEEE. Trimming at V came to 0 bases and at J to 5 bases, leaving 8 bases not matched to a gene. This CDR3 comprises 16 residues. CDR3: CASSLEQTGAGDTQYF. In DNA, the CDR3 is TGTGCCAGCAGCTTGGAACAGACAGGGGCCGGAGATACGCAGTATTTT.

The chain uses TRBV6-6 and TRBJ2-5; no firm D call. The CDR3 contains 11 residues. Trimming took off 6 bases at V and 4 bases at J, with 6 bases between the two ends. Germline V gene sequence: CDR1 MNHNY, CDR2 SVGAGI (reference sequence). The CDR3 loop reads CASSSGETQYF. The CDR3 nucleotides are TGTGCCAGCAGCTCAGGAGAGACCCAGTACTTC.

V gene TRBV29-1 combines with J gene TRBJ1-4, with D possibly being TRBD1 (5 bases). The CDR3 is 12 amino acids. The V end was cut by 7 bases, the J end by 5 bases, with 11 bases between. CDR1 is SQVTM, CDR2 ANQGSEA, per germline. Written as DNA, the CDR3 is TGCAGCGCAAACAAGGGGAATGAAAAACTGTTTTTT. The encoded protein is CSANKGNEKLFF.

This clone was observed a few times. The chain carries TRBV7-2 and TRBJ1-2, with 8 bases identical to TRBD1. V was pared by 5 bases and J by 6 bases, with 8 bases of the junction left unmatched. Germline loops: CDR1 SGHTA, CDR2 FQGNSA. This CDR3 is built from 14 residues. The CDR3: CASSRRQGPDGYTF. CDR3 in DNA: TGTGCCAGCAGCCGTAGACAGGGGCCTGATGGCTACACCTTC.

This chain joins TRBV9 and TRBJ1-2; D may be TRBD1 (5 bases). This CDR3 has 11 residues. The ends were cut back, 4 bases at V and 6 bases at J, with 7 bases in the middle. Per the germline V gene, CDR1 is SGDLS and CDR2 is YYNGEE. For the CDR3, the DNA is TGTGCCAGCAGCTTGGGACATGGCTACACCTTC. It encodes CASSLGHGYTF.

This clone has only one observation. The rearrangement joins TRBV5-4 to TRBJ1-1, with D unresolved. The CDR3 consists of 18 residues. Germline CDR1 reads SGHNT; CDR2 reads YYREEE (reference sequence). Trimming stripped 4 bases from V and 0 bases from J, with 22 bases between. In DNA form, the CDR3 reads TGTGCCAGCAGCCCTCATTTCGGGTTGGGAGTCATGAACACTGAAGCTTTCTTT. Protein: CASSPHFGLGVMNTEAFF. The whole variable domain, filled in from reference TRBV5-4 and TRBJ1-1, reads ETGVTQSPTHLIKTRGQQVTLRCSSQSGHNTVSWYQQALGQGPQFIFQYYREEENGRGNFPPRFSGLQFPNYSSELNVNALELDDSALYLCASSPHFGLGVMNTEAFFGQGTRLTVV.

The CDR3 DNA reads TGTGCCAGCAGCTTAATGGGTAGGGATAATTCACCCCTCCACTTT. Residues: CASSLMGRDNSPLHF. The gene calls are TRBV7-2 and TRBJ1-6, with D uncertain. Germline V gene sequence: CDR1 SGHTA, CDR2 FQGNSA. The CDR3 runs 15 residues. V lost 2 bases, J lost 5 bases, and 10 bases lay in between.

This chain connects TRBV5-1 to TRBJ2-7, with 7 bases identical to TRBD1. Germline assignment: CDR1 SGHRS and CDR2 YFSETQ. The CDR3 runs 15 residues. Germline trimming cut 3 bases from V and 2 bases from J; bases unmatched to any gene: 8. The chain's CDR3 is CASSSRDRTTYEQYF. The DNA for the CDR3 is TGCGCCAGCAGCTCCCGGGACAGAACTACCTACGAGCAGTACTTC. Looking up the rest from reference TRBV5-1 and TRBJ2-7 gives the full variable domain: KAGVTQTPRYLIKTRGQQVTLSCSPISGHRSVSWYQQTPGQGLQFLFEYFSETQRNKGNFPGRFSGRQFSNSRSEMNVSTLELGDSALYLCASSSRDRTTYEQYFGPGTRLTVT.

The chain recombines TRBV27 with TRBJ2-4, with 12 bases identical to TRBD1. The length of the CDR3 is 20 residues. In germline, CDR1 is MNHEY, CDR2 SMNVEV (reference sequence). J was trimmed by 3 bases and V by 5 bases; bases with no gene match: 17. This CDR3 reads CASSPEPGQGARWDKNIQYF. In DNA form, the CDR3 reads TGTGCCAGCAGTCCGGAGCCGGGACAGGGGGCACGATGGGACAAAAACATTCAGTACTTC.

This chain connects TRBV7-8 to TRBJ2-2; TRBD2 might be the D (7 bases). The CDR3 extends over 17 amino acids. V was trimmed by 5 bases and J by 2 bases, leaving 18 bases between them. Germline CDR1 is SGHVS and CDR2 is FQNEAQ. The CDR3 region is CASSLRSRGGNTGELFF. The CDR3 coding sequence is TGTGCCAGCAGCCTTCGTTCGAGGGGGGGAAACACCGGGGAGCTGTTTTTT.

The rearrangement uses TRBV30 and TRBJ1-1, with D uncertain. The germline V gene encodes CDR1 GTSNPN and CDR2 SVGIG (reference sequence). The CDR3 covers 10 residues. V was trimmed by 7 bases and J by 1 base, leaving 4 bases between them. CDR3 DNA sequence: TGTGCCTCCGAGAACACTGAAGCTTTCTTT. Its protein product is CASENTEAFF.

The chain is built from TRBV7-9 and TRBJ1-1; 7 bases match TRBD1. The trim removed 3 bases at V and 1 base at J, leaving 2 bases unmatched. From germline, CDR1 is SEHNR and CDR2 FQNEAQ (reference sequence). The CDR3 has 14 residues. The CDR3 region is CASSLGQTNTEAFF. As DNA, the CDR3 is TGTGCCAGCAGCTTGGGACAGACGAACACTGAAGCTTTCTTT.

This chain uses TRBV7-9 with TRBJ2-5; D is ambiguous. V was shortened by 4 bases and J by 2 bases, with 2 bases between the two germline ends. Germline loops: CDR1 SEHNR, CDR2 FQNEAQ (reference sequence). This CDR3 is 11 amino acids long. The CDR3 DNA reads TGTGCCAGCAGCTCGCAAGAGACCCAGTACTTC. As protein: CASSSQETQYF.

This rearrangement joins TRBV28 to TRBJ2-7, with 8 bases identical to TRBD2. From germline, CDR1 is MDHEN and CDR2 SYDVKM. The CDR3 is 16 amino acids. The V and J ends lost 5 bases and 1 base, in that order; junction bases with no gene match: 10. The CDR3 nucleotides read TGTGCCAGCAGTCCACATGGGCTAGCGGGTTCCTACGAGCAGTACTTC. Translating gives CASSPHGLAGSYEQYF.

The gene calls are TRBV7-8 and TRBJ1-1; D is perhaps TRBD1 (6 bases). V lost 2 bases to trimming and J lost 1 base, with 11 bases between them. CDR3 length: 15 amino acids. Germline V gene lookup returns CDR1 SGHVS and CDR2 FQNEAQ. CDR3 residues: CASSLQGNANTEAFF. CDR3 coding DNA: TGTGCCAGCAGCTTACAGGGGAACGCGAACACTGAAGCTTTCTTT.

CDR3 DNA: TGTGCCAGCAGCTTGTGGAAGCGGGGGGCTTTAAGAACAGATACGCAGTATTTT. This sequence encodes CASSLWKRGALRTDTQYF. The chain carries TRBV11-1 and TRBJ2-3, with 9 positions matching TRBD2. The V gene's germline CDR1 is SGHAT and CDR2 FQDESV (reference sequence). J was trimmed by 3 bases and V by 3 bases; bases with no gene match: 13. CDR3 length equals 18 residues. Variable domain in full (rest from reference TRBV11-1 and TRBJ2-3): EAEVAQSPRYKITEKSQAVAFWCDPISGHATLYWYRQILGQGPELLVQFQDESVVDDSQLPKDRFSAERLKGVDSTLKIQPAELGDSAMYLCASSLWKRGALRTDTQYFGPGTRLTVL.

The chain uses TRBV4-1 and TRBJ2-7; 7 bases agree with TRBD2. The ends lost 4 bases at V and 9 bases at J; junction bases unmatched: 18. Germline V gives CDR1 MGHRA, CDR2 YSYEKL. This CDR3 contains 16 residues. In DNA form, the CDR3 reads TGCGCCAGCAGCCCGAGAGGGCGGGAGACTAGTCGCTGGCAGTACTTC. Translation gives CASSPRGRETSRWQYF.

There are a few counts of this clone. V is TRBV2 and J is TRBJ2-1; D is unclear. Germline V gene sequence: CDR1 SNHLY, CDR2 FYNNEI. With 10 bases removed from V and 8 bases from J, the gap between germline ends came to 18 bases. The CDR3 spans 13 residues. The CDR3 DNA sequence: TGTGCCACCTCCGGGCCTTTCTTGGATGAGCAGTTCTTC. It yields the protein CATSGPFLDEQFF.